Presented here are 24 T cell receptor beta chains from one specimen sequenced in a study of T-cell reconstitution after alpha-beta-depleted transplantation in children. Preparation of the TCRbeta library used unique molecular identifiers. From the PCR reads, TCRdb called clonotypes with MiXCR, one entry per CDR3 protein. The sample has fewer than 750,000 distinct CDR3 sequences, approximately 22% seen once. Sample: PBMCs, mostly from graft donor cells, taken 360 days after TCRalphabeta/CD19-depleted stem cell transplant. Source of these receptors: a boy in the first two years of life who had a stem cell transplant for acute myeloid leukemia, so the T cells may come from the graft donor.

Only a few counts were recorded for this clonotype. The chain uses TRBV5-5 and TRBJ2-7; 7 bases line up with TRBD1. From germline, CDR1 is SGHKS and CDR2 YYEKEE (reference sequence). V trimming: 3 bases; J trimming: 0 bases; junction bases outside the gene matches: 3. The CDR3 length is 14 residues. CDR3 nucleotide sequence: TGTGCCAGCAGCTCCGGACAGGTCTCCTACGAGCAGTACTTC. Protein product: CASSSGQVSYEQYF.

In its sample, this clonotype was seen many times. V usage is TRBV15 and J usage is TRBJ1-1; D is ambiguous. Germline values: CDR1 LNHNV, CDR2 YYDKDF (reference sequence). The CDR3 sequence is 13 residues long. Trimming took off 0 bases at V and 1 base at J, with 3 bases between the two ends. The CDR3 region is CATSREGNTEAFF. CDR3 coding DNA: TGTGCCACCAGCAGAGAGGGGAACACTGAAGCTTTCTTT.

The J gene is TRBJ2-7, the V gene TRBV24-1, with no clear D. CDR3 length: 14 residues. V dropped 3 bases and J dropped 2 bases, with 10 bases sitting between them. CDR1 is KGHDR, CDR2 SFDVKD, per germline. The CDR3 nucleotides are TGTGCCACCAGTGATCAGTCGCAGACCTACGAGCAGTACGTC. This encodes CATSDQSQTYEQYV.

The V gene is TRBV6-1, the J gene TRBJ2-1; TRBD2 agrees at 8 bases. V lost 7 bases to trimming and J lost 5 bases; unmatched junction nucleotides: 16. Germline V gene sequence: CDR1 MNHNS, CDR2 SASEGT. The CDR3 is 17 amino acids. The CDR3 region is CASTQTGKRGHDNEQFF. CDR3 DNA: TGTGCCAGCACCCAGACCGGTAAGCGGGGGCACGACAATGAGCAGTTCTTC.

DNA of the CDR3: TGTGCCAGCAGTGAGACTACCCAATACGAGCAGTACGTC. Translating gives CASSETTQYEQYV. The chain carries TRBV6-1 and TRBJ2-7; tentatively, D is TRBD2 (5 bases). CDR1 is MNHNS and CDR2 is SASEGT in the germline V gene. V lost 3 bases, J lost 4 bases, and 10 bases lay in between. This CDR3 spans 13 amino acids.

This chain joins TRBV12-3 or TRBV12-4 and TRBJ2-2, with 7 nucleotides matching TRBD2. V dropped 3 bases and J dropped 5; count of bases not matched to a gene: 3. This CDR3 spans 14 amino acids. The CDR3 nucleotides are TGTGCCAGCAGTTTCATTAGCGGGACCGGGGAGCTGTTTTTT. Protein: CASSFISGTGELFF.

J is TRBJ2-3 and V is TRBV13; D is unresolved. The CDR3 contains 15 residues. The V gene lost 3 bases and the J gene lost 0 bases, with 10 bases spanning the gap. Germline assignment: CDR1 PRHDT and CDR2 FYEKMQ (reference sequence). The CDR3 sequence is CASSFGPGSTDTQYF. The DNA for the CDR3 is TGTGCCAGCAGCTTCGGACCCGGAAGCACAGATACGCAGTATTTT.

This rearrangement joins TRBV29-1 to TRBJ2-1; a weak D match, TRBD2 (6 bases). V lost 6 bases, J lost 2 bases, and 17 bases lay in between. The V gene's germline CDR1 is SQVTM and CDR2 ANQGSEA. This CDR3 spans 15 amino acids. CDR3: CSVRLQSGAYNEQFF. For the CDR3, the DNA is TGCAGCGTCCGACTTCAGTCGGGGGCCTACAATGAGCAGTTCTTC.

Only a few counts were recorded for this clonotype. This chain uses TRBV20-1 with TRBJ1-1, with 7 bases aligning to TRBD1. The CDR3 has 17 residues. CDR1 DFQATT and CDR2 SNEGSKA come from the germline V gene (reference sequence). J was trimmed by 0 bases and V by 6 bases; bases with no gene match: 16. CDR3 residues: CSAKVRGQFSMNTEAFF. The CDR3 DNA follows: TGCAGTGCAAAAGTTAGGGGACAGTTCTCCATGAACACTGAAGCTTTCTTT.

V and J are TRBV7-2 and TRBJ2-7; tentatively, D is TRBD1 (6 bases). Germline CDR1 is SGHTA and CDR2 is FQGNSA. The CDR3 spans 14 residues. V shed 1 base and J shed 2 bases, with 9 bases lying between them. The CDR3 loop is CASSLVQGPYEQYF. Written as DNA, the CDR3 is TGTGCCAGCAGCTTAGTACAGGGTCCCTACGAGCAGTACTTC.

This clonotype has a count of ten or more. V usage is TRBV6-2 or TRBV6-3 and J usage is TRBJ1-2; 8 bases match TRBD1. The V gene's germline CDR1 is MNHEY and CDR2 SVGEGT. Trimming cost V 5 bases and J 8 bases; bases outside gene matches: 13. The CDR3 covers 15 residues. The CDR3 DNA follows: TGTGCCAGCAGTCACAACGACCGGACAGGGAGCGGCTACACCTTC. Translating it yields CASSHNDRTGSGYTF.

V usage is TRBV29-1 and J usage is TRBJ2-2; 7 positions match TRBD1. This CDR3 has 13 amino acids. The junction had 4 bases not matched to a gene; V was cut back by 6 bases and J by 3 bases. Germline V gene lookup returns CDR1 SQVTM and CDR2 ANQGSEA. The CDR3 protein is CSVRTGHTGELFF. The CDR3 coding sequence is TGCAGCGTGCGGACAGGACACACCGGGGAGCTGTTTTTT.

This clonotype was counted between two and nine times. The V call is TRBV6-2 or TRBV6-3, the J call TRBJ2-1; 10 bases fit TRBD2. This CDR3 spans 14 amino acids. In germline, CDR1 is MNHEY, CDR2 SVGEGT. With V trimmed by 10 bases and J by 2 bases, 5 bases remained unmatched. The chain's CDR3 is CATRAGGPYNEQFF. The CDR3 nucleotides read TGTGCCACCCGAGCGGGGGGGCCCTACAATGAGCAGTTCTTC.

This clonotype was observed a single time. CDR3 bases: TGTGCCAGCAGCGTAGGGATAGGAAGCTCTGGGGCCAACGTCCTGACTTTC. Its protein product is CASSVGIGSSGANVLTF. This chain links TRBV9 with TRBJ2-6; D ambiguous. The germline gives CDR1 SGDLS, CDR2 YYNGEE. V lost 0 bases, J lost 0 bases, and 10 bases lay in between. CDR3 size: 17 residues.

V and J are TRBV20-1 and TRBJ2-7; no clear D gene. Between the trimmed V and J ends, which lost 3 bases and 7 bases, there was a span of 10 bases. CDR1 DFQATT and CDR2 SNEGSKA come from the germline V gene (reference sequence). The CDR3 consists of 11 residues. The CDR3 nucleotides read TGCAGTGCTAGCCCCGGAAGGGAGCAGTACGTC. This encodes CSASPGREQYV.

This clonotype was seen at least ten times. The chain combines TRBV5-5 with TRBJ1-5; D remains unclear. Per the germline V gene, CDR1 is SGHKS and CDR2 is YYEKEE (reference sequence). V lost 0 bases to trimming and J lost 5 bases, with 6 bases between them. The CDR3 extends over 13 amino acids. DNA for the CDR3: TGTGCCAGCAGCTTGGCCCGCGATCAGCCCCAGCATTTT. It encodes CASSLARDQPQHF.

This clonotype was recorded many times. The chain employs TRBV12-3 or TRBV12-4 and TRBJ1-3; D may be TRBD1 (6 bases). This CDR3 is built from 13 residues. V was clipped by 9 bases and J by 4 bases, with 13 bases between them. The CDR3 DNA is TGTGCCAGTAGAACAGGGAACGGAAACACCATATATTTT. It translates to CASRTGNGNTIYF.

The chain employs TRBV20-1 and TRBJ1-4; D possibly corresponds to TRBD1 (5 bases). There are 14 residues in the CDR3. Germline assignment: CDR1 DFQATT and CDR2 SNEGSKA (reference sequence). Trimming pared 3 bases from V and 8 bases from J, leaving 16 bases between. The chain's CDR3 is CSARGLGRSEKLFF. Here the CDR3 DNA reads TGCAGTGCTAGGGGTTTGGGGCGTAGCGAAAAACTGTTTTTT.

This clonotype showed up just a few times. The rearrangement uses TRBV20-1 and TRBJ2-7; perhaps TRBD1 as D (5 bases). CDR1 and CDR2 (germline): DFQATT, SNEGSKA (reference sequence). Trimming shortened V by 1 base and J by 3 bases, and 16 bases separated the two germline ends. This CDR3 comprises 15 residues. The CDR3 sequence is CSARGGASRFYEQYV. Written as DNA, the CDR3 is TGCAGTGCTAGAGGGGGCGCCTCTAGGTTCTACGAGCAGTACGTC.

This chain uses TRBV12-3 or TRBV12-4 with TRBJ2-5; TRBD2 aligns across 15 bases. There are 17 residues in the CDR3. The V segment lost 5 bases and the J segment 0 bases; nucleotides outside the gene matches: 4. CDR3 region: CASSPGTSGGYQETQYF. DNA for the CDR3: TGTGCCAGCAGTCCCGGGACTAGCGGGGGGTACCAAGAGACCCAGTACTTC.

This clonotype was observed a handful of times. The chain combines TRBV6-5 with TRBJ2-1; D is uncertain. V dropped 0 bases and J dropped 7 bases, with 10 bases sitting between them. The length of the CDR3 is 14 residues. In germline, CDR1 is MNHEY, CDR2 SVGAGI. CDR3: CASSYSSGGNEQFF. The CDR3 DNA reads TGTGCCAGCAGTTACTCGTCCGGTGGAAATGAGCAGTTCTTC.

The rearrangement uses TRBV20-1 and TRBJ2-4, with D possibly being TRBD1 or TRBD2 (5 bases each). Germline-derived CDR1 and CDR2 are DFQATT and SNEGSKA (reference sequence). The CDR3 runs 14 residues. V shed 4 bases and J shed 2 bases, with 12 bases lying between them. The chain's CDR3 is CSAKEGFSKNIQYF. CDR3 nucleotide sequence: TGCAGTGCTAAAGAGGGGTTTTCCAAAAACATTCAGTACTTC.

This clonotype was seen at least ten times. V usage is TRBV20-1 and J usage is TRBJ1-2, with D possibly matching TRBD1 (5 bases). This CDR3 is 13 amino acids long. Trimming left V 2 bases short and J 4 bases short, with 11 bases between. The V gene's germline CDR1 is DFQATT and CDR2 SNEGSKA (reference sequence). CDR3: CSARTGTPYGYTF. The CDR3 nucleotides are TGCAGTGCTAGAACCGGGACGCCCTATGGCTACACCTTC.

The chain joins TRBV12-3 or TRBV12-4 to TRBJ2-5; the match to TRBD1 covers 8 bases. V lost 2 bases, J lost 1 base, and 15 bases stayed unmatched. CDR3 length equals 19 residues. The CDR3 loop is CASSLTRYEIQGGQETQYF. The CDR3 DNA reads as TGTGCCAGCAGTTTAACCAGATACGAAATACAGGGGGGCCAAGAGACCCAGTACTTC.